This T cell receptor (beta chain) is from a study of blood T cell repertoires in COVID-19. Background on the study: Samples taken during acute and convalescent COVID-19 were collected in the United States, Italy and Spain. PBMCs, B-cell-depleted T cells, or T cells provided the cDNA or gDNA that made up the material.

Only in-frame clones appear in the TCRdb table, and some are missing; sequencing was by immunoSEQ multiplex PCR. Of 250,000 to 350,000 clones listed, around 90% were seen once; the top ten hold about 2%. Per the germline V gene, CDR1 is MNHEY and CDR2 is SVGAGI. This CDR3 comprises 13 residues. Trimming cost V 6 bases and J 2 bases; bases outside gene matches: 3. This rearrangement joins TRBV6-5 to TRBJ2-5, with TRBD1 matching over 7 bases. Sequencing input: peripheral blood. This receptor was obtained from a man aged 18 to 29 with active or convalescent COVID-19. Here the CDR3 DNA reads TGTGCCAGCAGATTGACAGGGCAAGAGACCCAGTACTTC. It encodes CASRLTGQETQYF.